Listed below are T cell receptor beta chains from one sample, sequenced in a study of CD4 T cells in relation to SARS-CoV-2 and coronaviruses. Measured with immunoSEQ multiplex PCR; TCRdb has only the in-frame clones, and not every one. Counted here are 18,000 or so clones, approximately 70% occurring once; the ten biggest clones make up about a fifth. These receptors' antigens are unknown. The sequencing input was CD4+ T cells from PBMCs, cultured in vitro. These receptors originate from a human donor in good health. Each CDR3 is given with its conserved first and last residue. The D gene is left open where the match is weak. Clone size appears in some rows only: once, few, many, or a class for an expanded clone.

CASSQSTGNYGYTF	TGTGCCAGCAGCCAATCGACAGGGAACTATGGCTACACCTTC	.	TRBV3-1/TRBV3-2	TRBJ1-2	TRBD1
CASSLREFVTDTQYF	TGTGCCAGCAGCTTACGGGAATTTGTAACAGATACGCAGTATTTT	.	TRBV7-8	TRBJ2-3	.
CASSIGTHKRDF	TGTGCCAGTAGTATTGGGACCCATAAACGGGACTTC	.	TRBV19	TRBJ2-5	.
CASSSRGDRGNYGYTF	TGTGCCAGCAGTTCAAGGGGGGACAGGGGGAACTATGGCTACACCTTC	.	TRBV6-5	TRBJ1-2	TRBD1
CASSQTALYEQYF	TGTGCCAGCAGCCAAACGGCCCTCTACGAGCAGTACTTC	.	TRBV3-1/TRBV3-2	TRBJ2-7	.
CASSPPSGTGELFF	TGTGCCAGCAGCCCACCGTCGGGCACCGGGGAGCTGTTTTTT	.	TRBV7-9	TRBJ2-2	.
CASSKPMGQASSYGYTF	TGTGCCAGCAGCAAACCTATGGGACAGGCTAGCTCCTATGGCTACACCTTC	.	TRBV5-4	TRBJ1-2	TRBD1
CASSLQLNRREEQFF	TGCGCCAGCAGCCTACAACTGAATAGACGCGAGGAGCAGTTCTTC	.	TRBV5-1	TRBJ2-1	.
CASSIVTDPNEKLFF	TGTGCCAGTAGTATTGTTACAGACCCTAATGAAAAACTGTTTTTT	.	TRBV19	TRBJ1-4	.
CASSLAGGENTGELFF	TGTGCCAGCAGCTTAGCGGGGGGGGAGAACACCGGGGAGCTGTTTTTT	.	TRBV7-2	TRBJ2-2	TRBD2
CASTPPGGAYEQYF	TGCGCCAGCACGCCCCCAGGGGGGGCTTACGAGCAGTACTTC	.	TRBV10-2	TRBJ2-7	.
CASSFGSSLGNQPQHF	TGTGCCAGCAGTTTTGGGTCCAGTTTGGGCAATCAGCCCCAGCATTTT	.	TRBV27	TRBJ1-5	.
CASSVQGQGFQETQYF	TGTGCCAGCAGCGTACAGGGACAGGGATTTCAAGAGACCCAGTACTTC	.	TRBV9	TRBJ2-5	TRBD1
CSASRAGAVNYGYTF	TGCAGTGCTAGTCGGGCAGGGGCGGTTAACTATGGCTACACCTTC	few	TRBV20-1	TRBJ1-2	.
CASRTRDISEKLFF	TGTGCCAGCAGGACCCGGGACATTTCTGAAAAACTGTTTTTT	.	TRBV6-5	TRBJ1-4	.
CATSDHVPDTQYF	TGTGCCACCAGTGACCACGTTCCAGATACGCAGTATTTT	.	TRBV24-1	TRBJ2-3	.
CASSEGQAGYTEAFF	TGCGCCAGCAGCGAAGGACAGGCAGGGTACACTGAAGCTTTCTTT	.	TRBV5-1	TRBJ1-1	TRBD1
CASSFEGVSNQPQHF	TGTGCCAGCAGTTTCGAGGGCGTTTCGAATCAGCCCCAGCATTTT	once	TRBV2	TRBJ1-5	.